This TCR beta chain was recovered during a study of blood T cell repertoires in COVID-19. Whole-study context: Acute-phase and convalescent COVID-19 samples originated in the United States, Italy and Spain.

Trimming removed 5 bases from V and 3 bases from J; junction bases left unmatched: 6. The CDR3 runs to 14 residues. Germline lookup yields CDR1 SEHNR and CDR2 FQNEAQ (reference sequence). The data were produced by immunoSEQ multiplex PCR, yet TCRdb's version contains in-frame clones alone and is incomplete. Here the sample spans 90,000 or so clones, 75% to 90% being singletons. This receptor was taken from a human donor in a cohort sampled during active COVID-19. The specimen sequenced was peripheral blood. This chain links TRBV7-9 with TRBJ1-2; 7 positions match TRBD1. For the CDR3, the DNA is TGTGCCAGCAGCACGACAGGGAGCTACTATGGCTACACCTTC. The encoded protein is CASSTTGSYYGYTF.